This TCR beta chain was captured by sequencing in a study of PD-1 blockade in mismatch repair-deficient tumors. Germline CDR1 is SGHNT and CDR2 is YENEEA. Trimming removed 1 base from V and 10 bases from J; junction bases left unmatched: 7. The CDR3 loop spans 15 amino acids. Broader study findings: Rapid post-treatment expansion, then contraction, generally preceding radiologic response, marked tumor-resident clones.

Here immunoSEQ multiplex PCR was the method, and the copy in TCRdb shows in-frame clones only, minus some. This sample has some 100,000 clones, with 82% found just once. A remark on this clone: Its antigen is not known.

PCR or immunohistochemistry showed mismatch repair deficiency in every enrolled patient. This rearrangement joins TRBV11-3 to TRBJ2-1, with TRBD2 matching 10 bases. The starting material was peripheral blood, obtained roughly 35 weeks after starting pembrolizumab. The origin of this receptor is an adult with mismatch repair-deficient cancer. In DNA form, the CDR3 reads TGTGCCAGCAGCTTAGTTTCTAGCGGGAGTGGAGAGCAGTTCTTC. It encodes CASSLVSSGSGEQFF. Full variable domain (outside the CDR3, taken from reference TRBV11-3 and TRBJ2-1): EAGVVQSPRYKIIEKKQPVAFWCNPISGHNTLYWYLQNLGQGPELLIRYENEEAVDDSQLPKDRFSAERLKGVDSTLKIQPAELGDSAVYLCASSLVSSGSGEQFFGPGTRLTVL.